This TCR beta chain derives from a study of T cell responses to AZD1222 COVID-19 vaccine. Assay used: immunoSEQ multiplex PCR; TCRdb lists only in-frame clones, some missing. The repertoire holds 130,000 to 150,000 clones, 85% to 95% seen once, with 2.8% in the top ten. This CDR3 is built from 13 residues. The ends lost 6 bases at V and 4 bases at J; junction bases unmatched: 0. The germline V gene has CDR1 LNHDA and CDR2 SQIVND (reference sequence). This material consisted of peripheral blood, taken on day 0 of MenACWY control vaccination. The V and J genes are TRBV19 and TRBJ1-6; TRBD1 matches 7 bases. The sequence derives from an adult in good health. The CDR3 loop reads CASRTGYNSPLHF. The CDR3 bases are TGTGCCAGTAGGACAGGGTATAATTCACCCCTCCACTTT.